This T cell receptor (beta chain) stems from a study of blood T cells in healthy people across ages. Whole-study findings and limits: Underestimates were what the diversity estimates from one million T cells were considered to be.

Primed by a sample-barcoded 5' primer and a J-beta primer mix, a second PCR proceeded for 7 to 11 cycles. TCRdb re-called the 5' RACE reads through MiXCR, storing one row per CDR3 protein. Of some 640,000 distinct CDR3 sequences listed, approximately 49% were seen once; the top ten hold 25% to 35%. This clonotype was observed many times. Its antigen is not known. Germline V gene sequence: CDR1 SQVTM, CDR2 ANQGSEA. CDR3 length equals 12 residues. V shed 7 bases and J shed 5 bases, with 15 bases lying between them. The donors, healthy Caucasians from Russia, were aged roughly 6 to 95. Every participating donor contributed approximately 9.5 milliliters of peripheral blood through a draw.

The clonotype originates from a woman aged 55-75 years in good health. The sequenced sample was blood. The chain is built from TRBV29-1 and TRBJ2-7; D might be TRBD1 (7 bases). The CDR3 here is CSGLRGVDEQYF. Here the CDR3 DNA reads TGCAGCGGCCTCAGGGGGGTGGACGAGCAGTACTTC.